This T cell receptor (beta chain) was captured in a study of shared clonotypes between healthy human individuals. Every donor was a Caucasian adult from Nashville, Tennessee. Authors' analysis steps: In the immunoSEQ data, sequences were junction-only and lacked quality scores, so filtering differed. Sequenced by immunoSEQ multiplex PCR; TCRdb stores in-frame clones only, minus some. The V and J calls and the clone size are those of that table, but D and trimming were determined from the DNA. The profile shows millions of clones, around 95% of them singletons. Trimming took off 4 bases at V and 0 bases at J, with 13 bases between the two ends. This CDR3 spans 16 amino acids. Germline values: CDR1 SGHTA, CDR2 FQGNSA.

The clonotype was recovered from a young man in good health. Sequenced sample: naive CD4+ T cells sorted from blood. Noted subset: CD45RA+ positively selected. The gene calls are TRBV7-2 and TRBJ2-1; D tentatively fits TRBD1 or TRBD2 (5 bases each). The CDR3 here is CASSYRTFFSYNEQFF. DNA for the CDR3: TGTGCCAGCAGCTACAGGACTTTCTTCTCCTACAATGAGCAGTTCTTC.